This TCR beta chain stems from a study of a mutant IDH1 vaccine in newly diagnosed glioma. Study-wide context: Patients were given eight vaccinations, scheduled in weeks 1, 3, 5, 7, 11, 15, 19 and 23. There were approximately 62% males and around 38% females among treated patients, whose mean age was about 40 years. Every participant had undergone radiotherapy, temozolomide, or both before, and most underwent both.

Noted time point: week 11, during vaccination. The study gave 300 ug of mutant IDH1 20-mer peptide per vaccine dose, with topical imiquimod. Trimming removed 4 bases at V and 2 bases at J, with 12 bases between. Germline CDR1 and CDR2: SGHNT and YYREEE (reference sequence). The CDR3 spans 15 residues. This table comes from immunoSEQ multiplex PCR, and its TCRdb copy is limited to in-frame clones, with some not included. The sample gives fewer than 70,000 clones, 75% to 90% of which show up once; 1.5% to 2.5% is in the top ten. A remark on this clone: Its target is not known.

V is TRBV5-4 and J is TRBJ2-2; D is unclear. Here the sequenced sample was PBMCs, taken from a glioma patient whose treatment included an IDH1 peptide vaccine. The sequence came from a man aged 35-49 years with glioma. DNA for the CDR3: TGTGCCAGCAGCCCCTTTCCAGGCAACACCGGGGAGCTGTTTTTT. Amino acids: CASSPFPGNTGELFF.